The source of this T cell receptor (beta chain) is a study of blood T cell repertoires in COVID-19. Cohort 3 donors were reported recovered after two negative PCRs, clearance, or symptom resolution. There are 17 residues in the CDR3. The junction had 12 bases not matched to a gene; V was cut back by 6 bases and J by 2 bases. The germline CDR1 and CDR2 sequences are SGHNT and YENEEA. The protocol was immunoSEQ multiplex PCR, while the TCRdb copy is restricted to in-frame clones and leaves out a portion. In the table there are around 220,000 clones, approximately 90% of which are singletons. This sequence was found in a young woman who had recovered from COVID-19. J is TRBJ2-2 and V is TRBV11-3, with 7 bases matching TRBD1. Source material: PBMCs or T cells enriched from blood (not recorded which). The CDR3 protein is CASSPQSGQTNTGELFF. The CDR3 DNA reads as TGTGCCAGCAGTCCCCAATCGGGACAGACTAACACCGGGGAGCTGTTTTTT.